These 15 T cell receptor beta chains originate from one sample sequenced in a study of T cell responses to AZD1222 COVID-19 vaccine (dated by TCRdb to the early 2020s). The method behind the library was the immunoSEQ multiplex PCR assay. TCRdb stores this immuneACCESS table with in-frame sequences only. Part of the clones is absent; in the studies checked, under half of the shortfall reflects unresolved V genes, and no reason is known for the rest. The sample table shows about 79,000 clones, and around 82% are seen once. The ten biggest clones cover 22% of the sample. The time point label corresponds to: baseline before first vaccination. This specimen was peripheral blood, taken on day 0 of AZD1222 vaccination. These receptors all stem from an adult in good health.

There are a few counts of this clone. The V gene is TRBV19, the J gene TRBJ1-2; TRBD1 aligns across 8 bases. This CDR3 region has 12 residues. J was trimmed by 3 bases and V by 9 bases; bases with no gene match: 3. From germline, CDR1 is LNHDA and CDR2 SQIVND (reference sequence). The CDR3 sequence is CASDRGDYGYTF. In DNA form, the CDR3 reads TGTGCCAGCGACAGGGGTGACTATGGCTACACCTTC.

In its sample, this clone was seen once. The CDR3 region has the DNA TGTGCCACCAGCAGAGAATACAGGACGAACACTGAAGCTTTCTTT. Translation gives CATSREYRTNTEAFF. The V call is TRBV15, the J call TRBJ1-1, with D perhaps matching TRBD1 (5 bases). The CDR3 has 15 amino acids. The germline CDR1 and CDR2 sequences are LNHNV and YYDKDF (reference sequence). Trimming removed 0 bases from V and 1 base from J, with 9 bases in between.

The chain joins TRBV4-1 to TRBJ1-2; D is perhaps TRBD1 (6 bases). The V end lost 3 bases, the J end lost 8 bases, and 10 bases lay between the germline ends. The CDR3 totals 12 residues. CDR1 and CDR2 from the germline V gene are MGHRA and YSYEKL. The CDR3: CASSQGAGGYTF. DNA for the CDR3: TGCGCCAGCAGCCAGGGGGCGGGGGGCTACACCTTC.

The CDR3 nucleotides are TGTGCCAGTAGTATGGCTAGCCAAAACACCGGGGAGCTGTTTTTT. Residues: CASSMASQNTGELFF. The J gene is TRBJ2-2, the V gene TRBV19; a possible D gene is TRBD2 (5 bases). The germline CDR1 and CDR2 sequences are LNHDA and SQIVND (reference sequence). The V end was cut by 3 bases, the J end by 2 bases, with 10 bases between. This CDR3 is built from 15 residues.

This chain links TRBV4-1 with TRBJ2-3; possible D gene TRBD1, 6 bases. Trimming shortened V by 0 bases and J by 4 bases, and 17 bases separated the two germline ends. CDR3 size: 17 residues. Germline V gene sequence: CDR1 MGHRA, CDR2 YSYEKL. The chain's CDR3 is CASSQDLSRGPPDTQYF. The CDR3 nucleotides are TGCGCCAGCAGCCAAGATCTTTCCAGGGGCCCCCCAGATACGCAGTATTTT.

The rearrangement links TRBV29-1 to TRBJ1-3; perhaps TRBD1 as D (6 bases). Germline CDR1 SQVTM, CDR2 ANQGSEA. This CDR3 comprises 15 residues. V was pared by 1 base and J by 3 bases, with 13 bases between. In DNA, the CDR3 is TGCAGCGTTGAAGGGGCGGGGGCTTATGGAAACACCATATATTTT. Translated, it gives CSVEGAGAYGNTIYF.

The chain joins TRBV5-5 to TRBJ1-2; D might be TRBD1 (6 bases). In germline, CDR1 is SGHKS, CDR2 YYEKEE (reference sequence). CDR3 length: 14 residues. The germline V and J ends were trimmed by 0 bases and 4 bases, with 10 bases remaining between them. In DNA form, the CDR3 reads TGTGCCAGCAGCTTGGACACAGGGTCCTATGGCTACACCTTC. It yields the protein CASSLDTGSYGYTF.

The V gene is TRBV7-9, the J gene TRBJ1-4, with D maybe TRBD1 (5 bases). CDR3 length: 15 residues. V lost 2 bases and J 6 bases, leaving 13 bases between the germline ends. The germline V gene has CDR1 SEHNR and CDR2 FQNEAQ (reference sequence). The chain's CDR3 is CASSLRGALDEKLFF. The CDR3 DNA is TGTGCCAGCAGCTTACGTGGGGCTCTGGATGAAAAACTGTTTTTT.

The chain employs TRBV28 and TRBJ1-6, with 8 bases aligning to TRBD1. Germline trimming cut 5 bases from V and 4 bases from J; bases unmatched to any gene: 4. The CDR3 totals 15 residues. Germline CDR1 MDHEN, CDR2 SYDVKM. CDR3 protein: CASSGGTGYNSPLHF. CDR3 DNA: TGTGCCAGCAGTGGGGGGACAGGTTATAATTCACCCCTCCACTTT.

This chain uses TRBV2 with TRBJ2-3; D is possibly TRBD2 (6 bases). Between the trimmed V and J ends, which lost 6 bases and 0 bases, there was a span of 13 bases. From germline, CDR1 is SNHLY and CDR2 FYNNEI. The CDR3 is 15 residues long. This chain's CDR3 is CASSALALSTDTQYF. For the CDR3, the DNA is TGTGCCAGCAGCGCACTAGCCCTGAGCACAGATACGCAGTATTTT.

This clone was detected only a few times. The chain carries TRBV29-1 and TRBJ2-7, with no clear D. The CDR3 spans 12 residues. The V end was cut by 4 bases, the J end by 6 bases, with 13 bases between. Germline assignment: CDR1 SQVTM and CDR2 ANQGSEA. The CDR3 spells CSVGGAIGEQYF. Written as DNA, the CDR3 is TGCAGCGTTGGGGGTGCAATAGGCGAGCAGTACTTC.

This clone was counted once. The chain couples TRBV19 to TRBJ2-3; the D call may be TRBD1 or TRBD2 (6 bases each). V lost 5 bases and J 0 bases, leaving 15 bases between the germline ends. CDR3 size: 16 residues. Germline CDR1 is LNHDA and CDR2 is SQIVND (reference sequence). Written as DNA, the CDR3 is TGTGCCAGTAGTCCACAGGGAGGAACTAGCACAGATACGCAGTATTTT. It encodes CASSPQGGTSTDTQYF.

V is TRBV2 and J is TRBJ1-6; D is ambiguous. V lost 2 bases and J lost 8, with 7 bases in between. This CDR3 comprises 13 residues. In germline, CDR1 is SNHLY, CDR2 FYNNEI. The CDR3 loop reads CASSETRDSPLHF. CDR3 nucleotide sequence: TGTGCCAGCAGTGAAACGAGGGATTCACCCCTCCACTTT.

V and J are TRBV5-1 and TRBJ1-1; TRBD1 might be the D (5 bases). V lost 4 bases and J lost 4, with 14 bases in between. This CDR3 has 14 amino acids. Looked up from germline, CDR1 is SGHRS and CDR2 is YFSETQ. The CDR3 protein is CASSATELRTEAFF. The DNA for the CDR3 is TGCGCCAGCAGCGCGACAGAGCTTCGCACTGAAGCTTTCTTT.

V usage is TRBV25-1 and J usage is TRBJ1-6; possible D gene TRBD1, 5 bases. The germline V gene encodes CDR1 MGHDK and CDR2 SYGVNS. The CDR3 runs 13 residues. V lost 2 bases and J 13 bases, leaving 12 bases between the germline ends. As DNA, the CDR3 is TGTGCCAGCAGTGAACGGGACGGTTCGCCCCTCCACTTT. Protein sequence: CASSERDGSPLHF.